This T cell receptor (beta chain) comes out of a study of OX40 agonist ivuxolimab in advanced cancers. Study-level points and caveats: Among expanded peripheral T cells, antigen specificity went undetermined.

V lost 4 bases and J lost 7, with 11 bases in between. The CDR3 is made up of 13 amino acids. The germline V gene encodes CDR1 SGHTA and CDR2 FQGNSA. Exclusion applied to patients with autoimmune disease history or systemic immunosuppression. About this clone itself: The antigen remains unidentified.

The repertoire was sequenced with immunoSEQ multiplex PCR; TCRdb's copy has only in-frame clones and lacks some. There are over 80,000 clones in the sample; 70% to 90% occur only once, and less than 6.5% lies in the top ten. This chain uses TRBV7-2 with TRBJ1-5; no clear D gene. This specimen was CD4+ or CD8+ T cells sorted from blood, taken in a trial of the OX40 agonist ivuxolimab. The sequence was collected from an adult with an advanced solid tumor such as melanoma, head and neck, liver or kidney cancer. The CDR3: CASSSYDGQPQHF. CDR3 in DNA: TGTGCCAGCAGCTCATATGATGGGCAGCCCCAGCATTTT.